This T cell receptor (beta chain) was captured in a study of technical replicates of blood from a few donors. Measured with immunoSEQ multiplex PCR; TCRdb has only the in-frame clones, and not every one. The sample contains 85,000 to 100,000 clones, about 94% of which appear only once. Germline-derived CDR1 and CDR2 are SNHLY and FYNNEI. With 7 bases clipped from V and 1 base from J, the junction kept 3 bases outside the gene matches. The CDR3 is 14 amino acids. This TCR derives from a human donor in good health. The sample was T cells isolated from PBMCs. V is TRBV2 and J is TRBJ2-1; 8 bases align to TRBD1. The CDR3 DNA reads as TGTGCCAGCATTGACAGGGGATCCTACAATGAGCAGTTCTTC. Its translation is CASIDRGSYNEQFF.